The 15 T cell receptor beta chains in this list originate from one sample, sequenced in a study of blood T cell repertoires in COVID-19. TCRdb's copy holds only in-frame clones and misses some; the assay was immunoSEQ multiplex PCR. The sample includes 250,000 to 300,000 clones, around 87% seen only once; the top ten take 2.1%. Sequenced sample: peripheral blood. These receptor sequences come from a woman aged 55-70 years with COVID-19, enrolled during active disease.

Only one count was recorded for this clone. CDR3 protein: CATSEDREQPQHF. DNA of the CDR3: TGTGCCACCAGTGAAGACAGGGAACAGCCCCAGCATTTT. V is TRBV24-1 and J is TRBJ1-5; 7 positions agree with TRBD1. The CDR3 totals 13 residues. CDR1 and CDR2 from the germline V gene are KGHDR and SFDVKD. V shed 4 bases, J shed 7 bases, and the junction held 3 bases outside the gene matches.

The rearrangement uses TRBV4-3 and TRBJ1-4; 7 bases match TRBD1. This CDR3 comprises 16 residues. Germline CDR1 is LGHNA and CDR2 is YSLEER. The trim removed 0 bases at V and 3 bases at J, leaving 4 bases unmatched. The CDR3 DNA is TGCGCCAGCAGCCAAGATAGACAGGGTGCTAATGAAAAACTGTTTTTT. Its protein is CASSQDRQGANEKLFF.

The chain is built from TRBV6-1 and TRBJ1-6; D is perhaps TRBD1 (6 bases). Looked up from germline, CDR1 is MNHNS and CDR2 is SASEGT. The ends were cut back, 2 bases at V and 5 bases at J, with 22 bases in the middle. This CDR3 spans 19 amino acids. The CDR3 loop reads CASSEPLILRGMDNSPLHF. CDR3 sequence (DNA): TGTGCCAGCAGTGAACCCTTGATTTTAAGGGGGATGGATAATTCACCCCTCCACTTT.

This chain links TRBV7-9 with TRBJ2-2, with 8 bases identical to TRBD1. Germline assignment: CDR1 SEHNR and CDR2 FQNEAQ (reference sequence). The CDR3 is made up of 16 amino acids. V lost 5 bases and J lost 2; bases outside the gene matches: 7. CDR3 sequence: CASSHTGTGNTGELFF. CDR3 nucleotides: TGTGCCAGCAGCCATACCGGGACAGGTAACACCGGGGAGCTGTTTTTT.

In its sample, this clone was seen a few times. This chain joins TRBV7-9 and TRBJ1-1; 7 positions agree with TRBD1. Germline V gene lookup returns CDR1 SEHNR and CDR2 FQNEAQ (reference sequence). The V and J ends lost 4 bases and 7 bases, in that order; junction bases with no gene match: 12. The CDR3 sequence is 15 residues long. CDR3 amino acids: CASSSPGQVGVEAFF. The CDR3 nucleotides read TGTGCCAGCAGCTCCCCTGGACAGGTAGGGGTTGAAGCTTTCTTT.

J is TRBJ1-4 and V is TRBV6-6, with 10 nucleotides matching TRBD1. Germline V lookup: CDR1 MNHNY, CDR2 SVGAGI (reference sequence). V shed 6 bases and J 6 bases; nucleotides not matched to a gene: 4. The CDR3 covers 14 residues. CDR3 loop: CASRLDRGHEKLFF. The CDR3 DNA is TGTGCCAGCAGATTAGACAGGGGGCATGAAAAACTGTTTTTT.

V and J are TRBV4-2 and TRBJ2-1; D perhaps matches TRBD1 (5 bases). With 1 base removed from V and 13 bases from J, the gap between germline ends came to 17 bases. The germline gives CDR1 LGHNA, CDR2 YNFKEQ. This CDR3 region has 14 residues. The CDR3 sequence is CASSQGTSAVFQFF. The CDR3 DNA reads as TGTGCCAGCAGCCAAGGGACATCGGCCGTTTTTCAGTTCTTC.

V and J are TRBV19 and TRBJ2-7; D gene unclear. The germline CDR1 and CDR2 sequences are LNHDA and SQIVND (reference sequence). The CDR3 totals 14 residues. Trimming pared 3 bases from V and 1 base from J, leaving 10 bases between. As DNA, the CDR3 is TGTGCCAGTAGTATGGGTGGCGGATCCTACGAGCAGTACTTC. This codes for CASSMGGGSYEQYF.

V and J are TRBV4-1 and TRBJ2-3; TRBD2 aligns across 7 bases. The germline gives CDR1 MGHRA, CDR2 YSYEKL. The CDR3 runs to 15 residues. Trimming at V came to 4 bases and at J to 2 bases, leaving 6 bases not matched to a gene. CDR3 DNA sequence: TGCGCCAGCAGCCGAGCGGGGACCCTCACAGATACGCAGTATTTT. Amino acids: CASSRAGTLTDTQYF.

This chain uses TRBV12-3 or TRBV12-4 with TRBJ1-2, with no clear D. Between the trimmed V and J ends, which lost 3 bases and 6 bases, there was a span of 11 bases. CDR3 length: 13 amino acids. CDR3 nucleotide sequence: TGTGCCAGCAGTTTTGGCAGGCGAGATGGCTACACCTTC. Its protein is CASSFGRRDGYTF.

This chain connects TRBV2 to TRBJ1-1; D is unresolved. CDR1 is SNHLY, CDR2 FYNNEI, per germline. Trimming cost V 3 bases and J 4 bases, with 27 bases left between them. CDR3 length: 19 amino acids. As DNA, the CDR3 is TGTGCCAGCAGTGAGGGTTCTCGGATTCCGTTCGAAGCAGGCACTGAAGCTTTCTTT. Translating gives CASSEGSRIPFEAGTEAFF.

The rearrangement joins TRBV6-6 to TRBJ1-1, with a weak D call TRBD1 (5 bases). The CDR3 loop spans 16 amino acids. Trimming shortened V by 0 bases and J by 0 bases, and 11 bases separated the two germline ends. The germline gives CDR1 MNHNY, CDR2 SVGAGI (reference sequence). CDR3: CASSYSAKGMNTEAFF. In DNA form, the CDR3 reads TGTGCCAGCAGTTACTCGGCCAAGGGGATGAACACTGAAGCTTTCTTT.

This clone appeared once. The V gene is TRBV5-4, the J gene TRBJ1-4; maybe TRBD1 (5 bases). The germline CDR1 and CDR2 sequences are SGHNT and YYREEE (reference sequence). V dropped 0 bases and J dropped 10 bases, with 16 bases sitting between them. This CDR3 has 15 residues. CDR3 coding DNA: TGTGCCAGCAGCTTGGCGGGCCAGGGAACTGGAAAACTGTTTTTT. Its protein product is CASSLAGQGTGKLFF. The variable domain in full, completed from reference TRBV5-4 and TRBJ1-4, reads ETGVTQSPTHLIKTRGQQVTLRCSSQSGHNTVSWYQQALGQGPQFIFQYYREEENGRGNFPPRFSGLQFPNYSSELNVNALELDDSALYLCASSLAGQGTGKLFFGSGTQLSVL.

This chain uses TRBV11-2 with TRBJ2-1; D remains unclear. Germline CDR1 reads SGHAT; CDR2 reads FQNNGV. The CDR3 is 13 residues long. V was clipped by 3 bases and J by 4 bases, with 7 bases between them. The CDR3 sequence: CASSFSGYNEQFF. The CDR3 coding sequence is TGTGCCAGCAGCTTCTCCGGGTACAATGAGCAGTTCTTC.

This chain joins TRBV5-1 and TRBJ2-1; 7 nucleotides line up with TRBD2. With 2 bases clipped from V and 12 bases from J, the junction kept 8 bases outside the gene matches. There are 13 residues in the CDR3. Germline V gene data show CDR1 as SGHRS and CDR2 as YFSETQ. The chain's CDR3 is CASSFGLETRQFF. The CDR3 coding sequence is TGCGCCAGCAGCTTTGGACTAGAGACGCGGCAGTTCTTC. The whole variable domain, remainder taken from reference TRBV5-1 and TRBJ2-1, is KAGVTQTPRYLIKTRGQQVTLSCSPISGHRSVSWYQQTPGQGLQFLFEYFSETQRNKGNFPGRFSGRQFSNSRSEMNVSTLELGDSALYLCASSFGLETRQFFGPGTRLTVL.